These 24 T cell receptor beta chains were all obtained from the same sample, sequenced in a study of blood T cell repertoires in COVID-19. Sequencing used immunoSEQ multiplex PCR; TCRdb keeps in-frame clones, though not all of them. The sample has roughly 110,000 clones, about 79% seen once; the top ten hold 6.2%. Sequenced: peripheral blood. These receptors came from a man older than 75 with COVID-19, enrolled during active disease.

This rearrangement joins TRBV6-5 to TRBJ2-1, with D possibly matching TRBD2 (5 bases). The germline CDR1 and CDR2 sequences are MNHEY and SVGAGI. The CDR3 is 12 amino acids. Trimming stripped 7 bases from V and 3 bases from J, with 7 bases between. The CDR3 nucleotides read TGTGCCAGCATAACTAGCTACAATGAGCAGTTCTTC. Protein: CASITSYNEQFF.

The J gene is TRBJ1-2, the V gene TRBV12-5; D not certain. This CDR3 is 12 amino acids long. V dropped 2 bases and J dropped 10 bases, with 11 bases sitting between them. Germline V gives CDR1 LGHNT, CDR2 FRNRAP. The CDR3 DNA sequence: TGTGCTAGTGGTTTGAGTCCAGCGAACTACACCTTC. Its protein product is CASGLSPANYTF.

The rearrangement uses TRBV18 and TRBJ2-2; 12 nucleotides align to TRBD1. Germline CDR1 KGHSH, CDR2 LQKENI. The CDR3 runs to 17 residues. The V gene end was trimmed by 5 bases and the J gene end by 7 bases; junction bases not matched to a gene: 11. DNA of the CDR3: TGTGCCAGCTCATCGACCGGGACAGGGGGCGGAGGCGGGGAGCTGTTTTTT. Protein sequence: CASSSTGTGGGGGELFF. Complete variable domain (other parts from reference TRBV18 and TRBJ2-2): NAGVMQNPRHLVRRRGQEARLRCSPMKGHSHVYWYRQLPEEGLKFMVYLQKENIIDESGMPKERFSAEFPKEGPSILRIQQVVRGDSAAYFCASSSTGTGGGGGELFFGEGSRLTVL.

This chain links TRBV5-6 with TRBJ1-5; no clear D. The CDR3 extends over 16 amino acids. V dropped 0 bases and J dropped 7 bases, with 17 bases sitting between them. Germline CDR1 SGHDT, CDR2 YYEEEE. CDR3 sequence: CASSLGASGILQPQHF. The DNA of the CDR3 is TGTGCCAGCAGCTTGGGGGCTTCGGGGATTCTACAGCCCCAGCATTTT.

CDR3 sequence reads: CASSRREGATDTQYF. For the CDR3, the DNA is TGTGCCAGCAGCCGTCGGGAGGGAGCCACAGATACGCAGTATTTT. This rearrangement joins TRBV14 to TRBJ2-3; 8 nucleotides align to TRBD2. V lost 4 bases and J lost 2; bases outside the gene matches: 5. CDR3 length equals 15 residues. Germline V CDR1 and CDR2: SGHDN, FVKESK.

The gene calls are TRBV30 and TRBJ2-3; D perhaps matches TRBD2 (6 bases). CDR1 GTSNPN and CDR2 SVGIG come from the germline V gene (reference sequence). The CDR3 has 14 amino acids. The V gene lost 6 bases and the J gene lost 2 bases, with 15 bases spanning the gap. CDR3 DNA: TGTGCCTGCCTAGTAGCGGCCCCCACAGATACGCAGTATTTT. Translation: CACLVAAPTDTQYF.

The chain uses TRBV5-1 and TRBJ1-3; D gene uncertain. The germline V gene encodes CDR1 SGHRS and CDR2 YFSETQ. Trimming removed 2 bases at V and 4 bases at J, with 16 bases between. This CDR3 comprises 16 residues. The CDR3 here is CASSFSPGTTGNTIYF. CDR3 bases: TGCGCCAGCAGCTTCTCTCCAGGCACAACCGGAAACACCATATATTTT.

The chain has TRBV5-1 and TRBJ1-1; TRBD1 matches at 8 bases. CDR3 length: 15 amino acids. The germline gives CDR1 SGHRS, CDR2 YFSETQ. With V trimmed by 6 bases and J by 4 bases, 11 bases remained unmatched. The CDR3 DNA sequence: TGCGCCAGCAACTATGGACAGGGAAAGACCACTGAAGCTTTCTTT. It encodes CASNYGQGKTTEAFF.

The chain joins TRBV6-5 to TRBJ2-5, with 7 bases matching TRBD2. The CDR3 runs to 13 residues. Trimming removed 7 bases from V and 7 bases from J; junction bases left unmatched: 9. In germline, CDR1 is MNHEY, CDR2 SVGAGI. CDR3 in amino acids: CASISGTSRTQYF. The CDR3 nucleotides are TGTGCCAGCATAAGCGGGACGTCAAGGACCCAGTACTTC.

J is TRBJ1-1 and V is TRBV6-6; D is undetermined. There are 14 residues in the CDR3. The V end lost 7 bases, the J end lost 1 base, and 13 bases lay between the germline ends. Germline CDR1 reads MNHNY; CDR2 reads SVGAGI (reference sequence). CDR3 loop: CASTTHFPNTEAFF. The CDR3 coding sequence is TGTGCCAGCACCACCCACTTCCCGAACACTGAAGCTTTCTTT.

The chain couples TRBV29-1 to TRBJ2-5; unclear D gene. Deletions cut 2 bases from V and 6 bases from J, with 16 bases between. CDR3 size: 14 residues. CDR1 is SQVTM, CDR2 ANQGSEA, per germline. The CDR3 protein is CSVEPAGYGQTQYF. Here the CDR3 DNA reads TGCAGCGTTGAACCGGCAGGTTACGGCCAGACCCAGTACTTC.

The V call is TRBV14, the J call TRBJ1-4, with D possibly being TRBD1 (6 bases). CDR3 length: 17 amino acids. Germline values: CDR1 SGHDN, CDR2 FVKESK. V was cut by 2 bases and J by 5 bases, with 18 bases left in between. The CDR3 DNA reads as TGTGCCAGCAGCCAACTCCGGGCGGCAGGGGTCAATGAAAAACTGTTTTTT. Encoded protein: CASSQLRAAGVNEKLFF.

There are a few counts of this clone. DNA for the CDR3: TGTGCCAGCAGGGCAGGGGGCCCTGAAGCTTTCTTT. Its protein is CASRAGGPEAFF. The V gene is TRBV12-3 or TRBV12-4, the J gene TRBJ1-1; 8 bases are a match to TRBD1. The CDR3 totals 12 residues. Trimming cost V 6 bases and J 6 bases; bases outside gene matches: 3.

The chain links TRBV2 to TRBJ2-1; 9 bases align to TRBD2. CDR1 and CDR2 from the germline V gene are SNHLY and FYNNEI. The CDR3 is 15 residues long. Losses at the gene ends were 4 bases for V and 2 bases for J; bases not matched to a gene: 3. The CDR3 protein is CASSVSSGAYNEQFF. DNA for the CDR3: TGTGCCAGCAGTGTTTCTAGCGGGGCCTACAATGAGCAGTTCTTC.

The chain is built from TRBV2 and TRBJ1-5, with TRBD1 matching over 7 bases. The germline V gene has CDR1 SNHLY and CDR2 FYNNEI. This CDR3 has 15 residues. V lost 5 bases and J lost 1; bases outside the gene matches: 5. The CDR3 bases are TGTGCCAGCAGTCCCGACAGGGTAAGCAATCAGCCCCAGCATTTT. This sequence encodes CASSPDRVSNQPQHF.

This clone was counted between two and nine times. This chain uses TRBV28 with TRBJ2-1; 7 positions agree with TRBD2. Germline CDR1 and CDR2: MDHEN and SYDVKM. The CDR3 extends over 17 amino acids. V gave up 1 base and J gave up 0 bases; unmatched junction bases: 6. The CDR3 here is CASSLFPAGSSYNEQFF. The CDR3 DNA is TGTGCCAGCAGTTTATTTCCAGCGGGGAGCTCCTACAATGAGCAGTTCTTC.

The chain joins TRBV5-6 to TRBJ1-3; possible D gene TRBD1, 5 bases. Per the germline V gene, CDR1 is SGHDT and CDR2 is YYEEEE. V dropped 3 bases and J dropped 4 bases, with 8 bases sitting between them. There are 13 residues in the CDR3. DNA for the CDR3: TGTGCCAGCAGCTCGGACATCGGAAACACCATATATTTT. Its translation is CASSSDIGNTIYF.

This chain joins TRBV30 and TRBJ2-5; 10 bases line up with TRBD1. The CDR3 is 14 residues long. Trimming cost V 7 bases and J 3 bases; bases outside gene matches: 8. Germline loops: CDR1 GTSNPN, CDR2 SVGIG (reference sequence). CDR3 protein: CAFQTGTGEETQYF. Written as DNA, the CDR3 is TGTGCCTTCCAGACGGGGACAGGGGAAGAGACCCAGTACTTC.

The V gene is TRBV7-9, the J gene TRBJ2-1; tentative D call: TRBD2 (6 bases). The V end was cut by 5 bases, the J end by 7 bases, with 24 bases between. CDR3 length equals 17 residues. CDR1 SEHNR and CDR2 FQNEAQ come from the germline V gene (reference sequence). The CDR3 DNA follows: TGTGCCAGCAGCCCGAGCCCCAGCGGGTCCCTACTTAATGAGCAGTTCTTC. Its translation is CASSPSPSGSLLNEQFF.

The rearrangement uses TRBV2 and TRBJ2-5; TRBD1 is a possible D gene (7 bases). Germline CDR1 is SNHLY and CDR2 is FYNNEI. Trimming cost V 10 bases and J 9 bases, with 21 bases left between them. The CDR3 is made up of 13 amino acids. The CDR3: CATQGGGQGAQYF. As DNA, the CDR3 is TGTGCCACCCAGGGGGGAGGCCAAGGGGCCCAGTACTTC.

This chain uses TRBV27 with TRBJ1-1; D is unresolved. V lost 10 bases and J lost 5, with 23 bases in between. The V gene's germline CDR1 is MNHEY and CDR2 SMNVEV (reference sequence). The CDR3 is made up of 15 amino acids. CDR3 region: CATQIGLSSGTEAFF. The DNA of the CDR3 is TGTGCCACCCAAATAGGGCTCTCATCGGGGACTGAAGCTTTCTTT.

This chain uses TRBV6-6 with TRBJ1-3; the match to TRBD1 covers 7 bases. The V segment lost 11 bases and the J segment 0 bases; nucleotides outside the gene matches: 7. The CDR3 sequence is 14 residues long. Germline V gives CDR1 MNHNY, CDR2 SVGAGI (reference sequence). The CDR3 here is CAGRQGNSGNTIYF. DNA of the CDR3: TGTGCCGGAAGACAGGGCAACTCTGGAAACACCATATATTTT.

The chain uses TRBV28 and TRBJ1-2; D uncertain. Trimming took off 3 bases at V and 4 bases at J, with 18 bases between the two ends. The length of the CDR3 is 16 residues. Germline loops: CDR1 MDHEN, CDR2 SYDVKM. The chain's CDR3 is CASSFAAGVYGYGYTF. CDR3 DNA: TGTGCCAGCAGTTTCGCCGCAGGTGTATACGGCTATGGCTACACCTTC.

There are a few counts of this clone. This chain links TRBV27 with TRBJ2-7, with 11 bases lining up with TRBD1. The CDR3 contains 16 residues. With 3 bases clipped from V and 5 bases from J, the junction kept 9 bases outside the gene matches. CDR1 and CDR2 (germline): MNHEY, SMNVEV (reference sequence). The CDR3 DNA is TGTGCCAGCAGTTTCGCCGGGACAGGGGGAGCAGACGAGCAGTACTTC. This sequence encodes CASSFAGTGGADEQYF.